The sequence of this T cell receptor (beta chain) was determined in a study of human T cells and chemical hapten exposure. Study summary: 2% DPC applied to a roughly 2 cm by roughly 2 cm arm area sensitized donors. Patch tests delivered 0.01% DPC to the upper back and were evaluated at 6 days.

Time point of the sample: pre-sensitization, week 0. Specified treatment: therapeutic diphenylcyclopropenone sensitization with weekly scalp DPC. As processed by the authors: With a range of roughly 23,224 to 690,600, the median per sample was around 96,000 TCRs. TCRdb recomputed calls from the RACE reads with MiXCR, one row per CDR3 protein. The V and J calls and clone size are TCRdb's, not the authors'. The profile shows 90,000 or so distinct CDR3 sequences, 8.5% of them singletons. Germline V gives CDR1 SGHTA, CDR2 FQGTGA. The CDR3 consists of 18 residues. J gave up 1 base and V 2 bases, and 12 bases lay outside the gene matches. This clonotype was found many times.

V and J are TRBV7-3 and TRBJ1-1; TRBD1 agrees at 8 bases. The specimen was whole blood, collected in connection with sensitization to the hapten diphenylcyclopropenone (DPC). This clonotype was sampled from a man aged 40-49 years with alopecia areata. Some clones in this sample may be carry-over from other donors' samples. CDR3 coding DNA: TGTGCCAGCAGCTTAGAGCGGGGGCAGGGGGCTAGGAACACTGAAGCTTTCTTT. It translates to CASSLERGQGARNTEAFF.